The clone carrying this T cell receptor beta chain was counted between two and nine times. This sample stems from a study of blood T cell repertoires in COVID-19. At the level of the study: The United States, Italy and Spain were the sources of the acute and convalescent COVID-19 samples. The analysed material was cDNA or gDNA that came from T cells, B-cell-depleted T cells, or PBMCs.

The CDR3 contains 15 residues. V lost 9 bases and J lost 1, with 19 bases in between. CDR1 and CDR2 (germline): MGHRA, YSYEKL. TCRdb's copy holds only in-frame clones and misses some; the assay was immunoSEQ multiplex PCR. The sample lists about 26,000 clones; about 92% were seen once. The genes are TRBV4-1 and TRBJ2-7; D possibly corresponds to TRBD2 (6 bases). This TCR derives from a human donor in a cohort sampled during active COVID-19. The sample consisted of peripheral blood. The DNA of the CDR3 is TGCGCCAGTGGGGAACCAGCGGGTATATCCTACGAGCAGTACTTC. Residues: CASGEPAGISYEQYF.